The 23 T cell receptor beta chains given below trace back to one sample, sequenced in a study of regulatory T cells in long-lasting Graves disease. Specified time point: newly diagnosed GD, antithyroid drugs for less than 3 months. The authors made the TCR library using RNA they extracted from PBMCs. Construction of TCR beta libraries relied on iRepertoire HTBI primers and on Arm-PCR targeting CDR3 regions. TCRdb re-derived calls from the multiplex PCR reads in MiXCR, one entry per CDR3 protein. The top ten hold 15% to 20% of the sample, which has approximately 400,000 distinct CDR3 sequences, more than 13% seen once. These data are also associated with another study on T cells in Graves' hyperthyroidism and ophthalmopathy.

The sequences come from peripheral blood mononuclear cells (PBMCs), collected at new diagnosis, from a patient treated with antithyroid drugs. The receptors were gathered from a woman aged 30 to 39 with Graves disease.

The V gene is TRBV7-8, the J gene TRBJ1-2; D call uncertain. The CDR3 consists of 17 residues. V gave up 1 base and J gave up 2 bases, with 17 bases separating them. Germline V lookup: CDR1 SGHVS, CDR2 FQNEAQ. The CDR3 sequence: CASSLGRAGLSNYGYTF. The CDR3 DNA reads TGTGCCAGCAGCTTAGGTCGGGCAGGCCTATCCAACTATGGCTACACCTTC.

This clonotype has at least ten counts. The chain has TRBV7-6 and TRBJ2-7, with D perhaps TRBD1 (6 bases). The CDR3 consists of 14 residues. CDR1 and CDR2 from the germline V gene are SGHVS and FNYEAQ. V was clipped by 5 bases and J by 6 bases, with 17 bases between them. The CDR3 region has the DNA TGTGCCAGCAGCCATCTTGGGACAACGGTCGAGCAGTACTTC. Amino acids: CASSHLGTTVEQYF.

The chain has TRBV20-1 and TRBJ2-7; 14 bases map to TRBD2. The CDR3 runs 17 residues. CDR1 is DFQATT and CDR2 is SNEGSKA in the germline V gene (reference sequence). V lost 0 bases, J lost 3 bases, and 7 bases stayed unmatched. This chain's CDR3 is CSARDGRLAGGLYEQYF. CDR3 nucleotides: TGCAGTGCTAGAGATGGCCGACTAGCGGGAGGGCTCTACGAGCAGTACTTC.

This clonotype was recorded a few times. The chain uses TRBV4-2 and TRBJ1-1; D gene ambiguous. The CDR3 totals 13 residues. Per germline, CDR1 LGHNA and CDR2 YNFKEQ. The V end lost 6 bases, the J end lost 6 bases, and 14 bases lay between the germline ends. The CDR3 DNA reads TGTGCCAGCAGACCCCCGGGTGCCCCTGAAGCTTTCTTT. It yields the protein CASRPPGAPEAFF.

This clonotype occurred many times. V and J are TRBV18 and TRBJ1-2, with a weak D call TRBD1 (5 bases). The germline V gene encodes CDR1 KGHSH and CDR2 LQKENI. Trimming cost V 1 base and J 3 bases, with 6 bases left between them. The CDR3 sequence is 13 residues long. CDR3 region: CASSPRDDYGYTF. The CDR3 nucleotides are TGTGCCAGCTCACCACGGGACGACTATGGCTACACCTTC.

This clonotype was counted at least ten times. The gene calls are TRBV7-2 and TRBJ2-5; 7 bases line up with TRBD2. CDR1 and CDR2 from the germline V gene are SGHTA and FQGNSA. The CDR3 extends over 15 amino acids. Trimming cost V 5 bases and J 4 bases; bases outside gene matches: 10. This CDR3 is CASSRGGGRTETQYF. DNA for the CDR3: TGTGCCAGCAGCCGAGGAGGCGGGAGAACAGAGACCCAGTACTTC.

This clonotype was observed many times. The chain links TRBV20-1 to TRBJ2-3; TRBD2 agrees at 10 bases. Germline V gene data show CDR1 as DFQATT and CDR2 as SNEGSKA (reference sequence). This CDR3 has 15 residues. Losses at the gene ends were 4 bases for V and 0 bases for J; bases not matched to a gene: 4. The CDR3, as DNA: TGCAGTGCTACGTCGACTAGCGGGAGCACAGATACGCAGTATTTT. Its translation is CSATSTSGSTDTQYF.

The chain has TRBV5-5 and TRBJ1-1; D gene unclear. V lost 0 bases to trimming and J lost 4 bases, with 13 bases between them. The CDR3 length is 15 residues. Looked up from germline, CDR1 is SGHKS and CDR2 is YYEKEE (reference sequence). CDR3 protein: CASSLEEAGGTEAFF. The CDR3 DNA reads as TGTGCCAGCAGCTTGGAGGAAGCGGGAGGCACTGAAGCTTTCTTT.

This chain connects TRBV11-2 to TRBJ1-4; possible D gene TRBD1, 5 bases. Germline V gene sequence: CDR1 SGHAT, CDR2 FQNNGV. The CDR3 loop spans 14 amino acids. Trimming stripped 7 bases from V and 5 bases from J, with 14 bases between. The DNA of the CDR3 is TGTGCCAGCACTGAGGGGATAGGGAATGAAAAACTGTTTTTT. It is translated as CASTEGIGNEKLFF.

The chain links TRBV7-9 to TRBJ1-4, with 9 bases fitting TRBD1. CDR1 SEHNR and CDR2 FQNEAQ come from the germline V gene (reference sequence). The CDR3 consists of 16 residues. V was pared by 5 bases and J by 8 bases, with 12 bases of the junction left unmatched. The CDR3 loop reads CASSLDPGQGIEKLFF. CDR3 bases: TGTGCCAGCAGCCTTGACCCGGGACAGGGAATAGAAAAACTGTTTTTT.

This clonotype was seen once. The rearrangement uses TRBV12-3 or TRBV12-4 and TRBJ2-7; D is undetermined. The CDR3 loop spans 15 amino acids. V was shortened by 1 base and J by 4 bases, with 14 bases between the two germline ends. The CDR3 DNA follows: TGTGCCAGCAGTTTAGGACCCCCGAGGTTTTACGAGCAGTACTTC. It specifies CASSLGPPRFYEQYF.

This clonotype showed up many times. This CDR3 reads CASSLTSGSDNEQFF. The CDR3 DNA reads TGTGCCAGCAGCTTGACCAGCGGGAGCGACAATGAGCAGTTCTTC. The V gene is TRBV7-2, the J gene TRBJ2-1; 8 bases are shared with TRBD2. Germline V CDR1 and CDR2: SGHTA, FQGNSA. The CDR3 totals 15 residues. Trimming cost V 3 bases and J 5 bases; bases outside gene matches: 6.

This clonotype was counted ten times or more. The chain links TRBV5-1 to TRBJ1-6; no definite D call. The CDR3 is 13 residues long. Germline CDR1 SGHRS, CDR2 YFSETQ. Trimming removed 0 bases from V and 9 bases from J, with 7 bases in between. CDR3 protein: CASSLERGSPLHF. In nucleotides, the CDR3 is TGCGCCAGCAGCTTGGAAAGAGGTTCACCCCTCCACTTT.

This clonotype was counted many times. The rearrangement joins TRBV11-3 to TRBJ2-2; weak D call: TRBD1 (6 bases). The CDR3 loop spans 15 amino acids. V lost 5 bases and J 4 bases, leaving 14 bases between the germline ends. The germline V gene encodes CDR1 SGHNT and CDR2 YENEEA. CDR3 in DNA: TGTGCCAGCAGCAGGCTGACAGGACCCACCGGGGAGCTGTTTTTT. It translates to CASSRLTGPTGELFF. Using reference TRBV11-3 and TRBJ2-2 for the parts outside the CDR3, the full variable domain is EAGVVQSPRYKIIEKKQPVAFWCNPISGHNTLYWYLQNLGQGPELLIRYENEEAVDDSQLPKDRFSAERLKGVDSTLKIQPAELGDSAVYLCASSRLTGPTGELFFGEGSRLTVL.

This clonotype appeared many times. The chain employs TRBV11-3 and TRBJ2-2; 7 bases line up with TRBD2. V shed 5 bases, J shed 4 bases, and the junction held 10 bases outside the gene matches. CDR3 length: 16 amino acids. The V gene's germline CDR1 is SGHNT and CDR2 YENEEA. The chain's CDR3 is CASSRRGGISTGELFF. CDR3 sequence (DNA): TGTGCCAGCAGCAGGAGGGGAGGGATAAGCACCGGGGAGCTGTTTTTT.

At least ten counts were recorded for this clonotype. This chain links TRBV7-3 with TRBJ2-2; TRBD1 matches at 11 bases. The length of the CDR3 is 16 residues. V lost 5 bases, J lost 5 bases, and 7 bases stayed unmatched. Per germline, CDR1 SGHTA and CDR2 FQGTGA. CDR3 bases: TGTGCCAGCAGCCGCATCCGGGACAGGGGGACCGGGGAGCTGTTTTTT. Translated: CASSRIRDRGTGELFF.

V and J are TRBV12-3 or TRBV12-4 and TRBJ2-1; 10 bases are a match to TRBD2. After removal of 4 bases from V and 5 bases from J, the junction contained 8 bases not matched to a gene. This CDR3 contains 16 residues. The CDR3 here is CASSSSGSTHDNEQFF. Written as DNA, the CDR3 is TGTGCCAGCAGTTCTAGCGGGAGCACCCACGACAATGAGCAGTTCTTC.

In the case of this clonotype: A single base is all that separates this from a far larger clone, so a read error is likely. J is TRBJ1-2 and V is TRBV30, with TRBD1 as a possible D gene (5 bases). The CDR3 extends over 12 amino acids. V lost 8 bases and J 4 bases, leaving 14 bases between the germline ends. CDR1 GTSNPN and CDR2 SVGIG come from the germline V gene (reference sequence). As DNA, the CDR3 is TGTGCCAGCAGTGCCAGGGCCTATGGCTACACCTTC. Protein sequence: CASSARAYGYTF. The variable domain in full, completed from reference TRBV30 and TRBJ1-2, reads SQTIHQWPATLVQPVGSPLSLECTVEGTSNPNLYWYRQAAGRGLQLLFYSVGIGQISSEVPQNLSASRPQDRQFILSSKKLLLSDSGFYLCASSARAYGYTFGSGTRLTVV.

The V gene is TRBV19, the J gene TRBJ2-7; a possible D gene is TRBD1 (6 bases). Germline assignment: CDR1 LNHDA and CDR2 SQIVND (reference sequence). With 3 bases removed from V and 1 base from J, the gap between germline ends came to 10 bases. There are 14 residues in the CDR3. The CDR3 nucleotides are TGTGCCAGTAGTATGCAAGGGGGATCCTACGAGCAGTACTTC. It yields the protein CASSMQGGSYEQYF.

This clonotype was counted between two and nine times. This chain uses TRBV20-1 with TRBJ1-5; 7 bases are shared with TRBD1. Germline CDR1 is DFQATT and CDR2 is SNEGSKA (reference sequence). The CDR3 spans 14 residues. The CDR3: CSGGPGGIDQPQHF. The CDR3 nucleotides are TGCAGCGGCGGGCCAGGGGGTATCGATCAGCCCCAGCATTTT.

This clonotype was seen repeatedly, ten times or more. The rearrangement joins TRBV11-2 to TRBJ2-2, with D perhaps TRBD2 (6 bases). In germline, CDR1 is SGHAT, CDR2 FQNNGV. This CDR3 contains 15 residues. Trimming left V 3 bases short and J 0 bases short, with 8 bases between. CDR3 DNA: TGTGCCAGCAGCTTGGGACTGCCGAACACCGGGGAGCTGTTTTTT. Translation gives CASSLGLPNTGELFF.

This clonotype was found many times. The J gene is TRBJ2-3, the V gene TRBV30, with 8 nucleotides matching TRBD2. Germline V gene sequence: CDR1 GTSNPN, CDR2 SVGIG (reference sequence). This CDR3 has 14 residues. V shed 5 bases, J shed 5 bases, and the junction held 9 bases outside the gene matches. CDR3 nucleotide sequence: TGTGCCTGGGCGAGCGGGAGTGGGGTAGATACGCAGTATTTT. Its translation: CAWASGSGVDTQYF.

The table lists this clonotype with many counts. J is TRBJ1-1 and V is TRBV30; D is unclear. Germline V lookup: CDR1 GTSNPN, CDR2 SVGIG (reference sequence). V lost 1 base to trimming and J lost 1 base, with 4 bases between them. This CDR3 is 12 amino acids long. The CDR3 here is CAWSGGNTEAFF. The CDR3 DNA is TGTGCCTGGAGTGGGGGGAACACTGAAGCTTTCTTT.